This T cell receptor beta chain was sequenced for a study of OX40 agonist ivuxolimab in advanced cancers. In its sample, this clone was seen once. The protocol was immunoSEQ multiplex PCR, while the TCRdb copy is restricted to in-frame clones and leaves out a portion. The repertoire holds 55,000 to 65,000 clones, with nearly 90% as singletons. There are 14 residues in the CDR3. With 4 bases removed from V and 3 bases from J, the gap between germline ends came to 10 bases. Germline V lookup: CDR1 MNHEY, CDR2 SVGAGI. V usage is TRBV6-5 and J usage is TRBJ1-5, with D tentatively TRBD1 (6 bases). The source material was CD4+ or CD8+ T cells sorted from blood, sampled in a trial of the OX40 agonist ivuxolimab. This clonotype originated in an adult with an advanced solid tumor such as melanoma, head and neck, liver or kidney cancer. CDR3 coding DNA: TGTGCCAGCAGTTCAGGGGAACACAATCAGCCCCAGCATTTT. Translating it yields CASSSGEHNQPQHF.